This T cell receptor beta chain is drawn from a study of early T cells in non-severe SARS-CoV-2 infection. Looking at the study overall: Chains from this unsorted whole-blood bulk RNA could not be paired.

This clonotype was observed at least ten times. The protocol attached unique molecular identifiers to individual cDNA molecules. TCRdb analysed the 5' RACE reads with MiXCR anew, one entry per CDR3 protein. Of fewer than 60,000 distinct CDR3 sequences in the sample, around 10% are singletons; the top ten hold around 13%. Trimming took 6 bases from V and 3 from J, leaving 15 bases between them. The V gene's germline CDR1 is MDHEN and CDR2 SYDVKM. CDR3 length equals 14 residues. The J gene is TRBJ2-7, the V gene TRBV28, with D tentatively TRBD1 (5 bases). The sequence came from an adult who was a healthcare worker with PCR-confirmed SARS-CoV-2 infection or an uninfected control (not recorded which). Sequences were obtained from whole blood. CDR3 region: CASSVQGFGYEQYF. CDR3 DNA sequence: TGTGCCAGCAGCGTCCAGGGATTTGGCTACGAGCAGTACTTC.